The present T cell receptor beta chain was sequenced within a study of control samples from healthy donors and cancer patients. Sequenced by immunoSEQ multiplex PCR; TCRdb stores in-frame clones only, minus some. The sample holds about 190,000 clones, about 89% seen once. The CDR3 covers 16 residues. V was clipped by 3 bases and J by 3 bases; unmatched bases: 11. From germline, CDR1 is SGHRS and CDR2 YFSETQ. The chain combines TRBV5-1 with TRBJ1-1, with 7 bases aligning to TRBD1. Specimen: blood. The sequence derives from a man younger than 45 in good health. Here the CDR3 reads CASSWRGDRADTEAFF. The CDR3 nucleotides read TGCGCCAGCAGCTGGCGAGGAGACAGGGCTGACACTGAAGCTTTCTTT.